This T cell receptor beta chain was profiled in a study of technical replicates of blood from several donors. CDR1 and CDR2 (germline): SGHNT, YENEEA. Trimming at V came to 1 base and at J to 6 bases, leaving 4 bases not matched to a gene. This CDR3 has 15 amino acids. TCRdb's table, derived via immunoSEQ multiplex PCR, lists solely in-frame clones and lacks some. The sample includes about 75,000 clones, roughly 91% of them seen just once. V and J are TRBV11-3 and TRBJ2-7; 12 bases agree with TRBD1. The sequencing sample was made of T cells isolated from PBMCs. The receptor comes from a human donor in good health. Some clones in this sample may be carry-over from other donors' samples. CDR3: CASSLGGQGAGEQYF. Written as DNA, the CDR3 is TGTGCCAGCAGCTTAGGGGGACAGGGGGCCGGCGAGCAGTACTTC.